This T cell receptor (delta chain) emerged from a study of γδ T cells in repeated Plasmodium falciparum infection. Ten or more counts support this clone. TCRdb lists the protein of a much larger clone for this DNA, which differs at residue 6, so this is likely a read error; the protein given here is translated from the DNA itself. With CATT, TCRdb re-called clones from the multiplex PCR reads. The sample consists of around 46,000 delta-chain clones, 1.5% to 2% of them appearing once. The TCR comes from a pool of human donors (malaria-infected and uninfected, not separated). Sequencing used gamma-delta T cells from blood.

The CDR3 nucleotides read TGTGCCTTCTCTACAGGGGGAACTGGGGGATATTGCACCGATAAACTCATCTTT. Encoded protein: CAFSTGGTGGYCTDKLIF. This chain connects TRDV3 to TRDJ1, with TRDD3 matching over 11 bases. Matching the DNA to germline supplied the J gene, which TCRdb does not give. Germline V lookup: CDR1 TVYSNPD, CDR2 GDNSRS (reference sequence). This CDR3 contains 18 residues. Trimming cost V 3 bases and J 1 base; bases outside gene matches: 16.